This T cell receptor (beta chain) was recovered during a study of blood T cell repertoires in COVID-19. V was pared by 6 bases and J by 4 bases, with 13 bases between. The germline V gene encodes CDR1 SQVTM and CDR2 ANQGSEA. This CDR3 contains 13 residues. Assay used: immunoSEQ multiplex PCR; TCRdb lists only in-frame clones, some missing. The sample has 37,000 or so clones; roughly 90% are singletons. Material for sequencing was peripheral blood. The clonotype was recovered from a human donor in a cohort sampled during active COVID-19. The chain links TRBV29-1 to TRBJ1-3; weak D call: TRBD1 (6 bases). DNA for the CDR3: TGCAGCGTCATCCTGACAGGCGGAAACACCATATATTTT. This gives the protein CSVILTGGNTIYF.